This entry lists 8 T cell receptor beta chains sequenced from one sample in a study of blood T cell repertoires in COVID-19. The repertoire was sequenced with immunoSEQ multiplex PCR; TCRdb's copy has only in-frame clones and lacks some. The sample records 240,000 or so clones, approximately 90% being singletons. Specimen: PBMCs or T cells enriched from blood (not recorded which). The receptors derive from a man aged 35 to 55 who had recovered from COVID-19.

J is TRBJ2-7 and V is TRBV14; no clear D. In germline, CDR1 is SGHDN, CDR2 FVKESK. CDR3 length: 11 amino acids. With 4 bases removed from V and 7 bases from J, the gap between germline ends came to 8 bases. DNA for the CDR3: TGTGCCAGCAGCCTGGTAGATGAGCAGTACTTC. Its translation is CASSLVDEQYF.

The chain couples TRBV6-2 or TRBV6-3 to TRBJ2-1; 8 nucleotides line up with TRBD1. CDR1 and CDR2 from the germline V gene are MNHEY and SVGEGT. The V gene end was trimmed by 0 bases and the J gene end by 0 bases; junction bases not matched to a gene: 7. The CDR3 has 18 amino acids. CDR3 sequence reads: CASSYSKGTGDSYNEQFF. CDR3 in DNA: TGTGCCAGCAGTTACTCGAAGGGGACAGGAGACTCCTACAATGAGCAGTTCTTC.

The chain uses TRBV7-2 and TRBJ2-7; D unclear. Germline CDR1 SGHTA, CDR2 FQGNSA. Trimming took off 5 bases at V and 1 base at J, with 12 bases between the two ends. There are 14 residues in the CDR3. The CDR3 spells CASSTAAGSYEQYF. In nucleotides, the CDR3 is TGTGCCAGCAGCACCGCTGCCGGTTCCTACGAGCAGTACTTC.

This clone has a handful of counts. The chain couples TRBV6-4 to TRBJ2-3; the match to TRBD2 covers 14 bases. CDR1 is MRHNA and CDR2 is SNTAGT in the germline V gene. The CDR3 runs to 16 residues. Trimming took 0 bases from V and 4 from J; bases not matched to a gene: 0. DNA of the CDR3: TGTGCCAGCAGTGACTCGACTAGCGGGGGGGCAGATACGCAGTATTTT. This gives the protein CASSDSTSGGADTQYF.

V is TRBV7-9 and J is TRBJ2-7, with 8 positions matching TRBD1. The CDR3 totals 15 residues. CDR1 and CDR2 from the germline V gene are SEHNR and FQNEAQ (reference sequence). V was pared by 5 bases and J by 3 bases, with 9 bases of the junction left unmatched. CDR3 sequence (DNA): TGTGCCAGCAGCCTCGGACAGGGCCCGATCTACGAGCAGTACTTC. It codes for CASSLGQGPIYEQYF. The whole variable domain, remainder taken from reference TRBV7-9 and TRBJ2-7, is DTGVSQNPRHKITKRGQNVTFRCDPISEHNRLYWYRQTLGQGPEFLTYFQNEAQLEKSRLLSDRFSAERPKGSFSTLEIQRTEQGDSAMYLCASSLGQGPIYEQYFGPGTRLTVT.

The CDR3 here is CASSTGQGAQNPQFF. The CDR3 DNA reads TGTGCCAGCTCAACCGGACAGGGGGCGCAGAATCCCCAGTTCTTC. This chain uses TRBV18 with TRBJ2-1; the match to TRBD1 covers 11 bases. V lost 5 bases, J lost 13 bases, and 13 bases stayed unmatched. Germline CDR1 reads KGHSH; CDR2 reads LQKENI. The length of the CDR3 is 15 residues. Together with reference TRBV18 and TRBJ2-1, the CDR3 gives the full variable domain: NAGVMQNPRHLVRRRGQEARLRCSPMKGHSHVYWYRQLPEEGLKFMVYLQKENIIDESGMPKERFSAEFPKEGPSILRIQQVVRGDSAAYFCASSTGQGAQNPQFFGPGTRLTVL.

This chain connects TRBV10-3 to TRBJ2-5; tentatively, D is TRBD1 (6 bases). The CDR3 is made up of 17 amino acids. CDR1 and CDR2 from the germline V gene are ENHRY and SYGVKD. V was clipped by 2 bases and J by 0 bases, with 16 bases between them. The CDR3 loop is CAISETRTALDQETQYF. The DNA for the CDR3 is TGTGCCATCAGTGAGACAAGGACAGCGTTGGACCAAGAGACCCAGTACTTC.

The chain uses TRBV14 and TRBJ2-1; 10 bases map to TRBD2. CDR3 size: 17 residues. Germline V gene sequence: CDR1 SGHDN, CDR2 FVKESK. V shed 1 base and J 5 bases; nucleotides not matched to a gene: 8. The CDR3 DNA is TGTGCCAGCAGCCAAGTCAGGGGGCTAGCGGGAGACAATGAGCAGTTCTTC. Amino acids: CASSQVRGLAGDNEQFF.